A single sample gave rise to the 6 T cell receptor beta chains below, sequenced in a study of radiotherapy plus CTLA-4 blockade in lung cancer. Clones were sequenced by immunoSEQ multiplex PCR, and TCRdb holds only the in-frame ones, with some missing. The repertoire consists of 65,000 to 95,000 clones, with around nine tenths occurring once and the leading ten covering 35% to 45%. The sequenced sample was peripheral blood, obtained from a patient treated with radiotherapy plus ipilimumab. These receptors were obtained from a human donor with non-small cell lung cancer that progressed on radiotherapy plus ipilimumab.

The V and J genes are TRBV10-2 and TRBJ1-1; TRBD1 is a possible D gene (6 bases). The V gene lost 4 bases and the J gene lost 4 bases, with 13 bases spanning the gap. The germline CDR1 and CDR2 sequences are WSHSY and SAAADI. The CDR3 runs to 14 residues. The CDR3 region is CASSAGAGATEAFF. The DNA for the CDR3 is TGCGCCAGCAGTGCTGGGGCAGGGGCCACTGAAGCTTTCTTT.

This chain uses TRBV30 with TRBJ2-7; D is uncertain. The CDR3 loop spans 11 amino acids. Trimming removed 1 base at V and 1 base at J, with 2 bases between. Germline CDR1 GTSNPN, CDR2 SVGIG (reference sequence). CDR3 nucleotide sequence: TGTGCCTGGAGTGCATCCTACGAGCAGTACTTC. It codes for CAWSASYEQYF.

The chain recombines TRBV27 with TRBJ2-1; TRBD2 agrees at 8 bases. Germline loops: CDR1 MNHEY, CDR2 SMNVEV (reference sequence). V lost 5 bases to trimming and J lost 0 bases; unmatched junction nucleotides: 6. This CDR3 region has 16 residues. The CDR3 nucleotides read TGTGCCAGCAGTAATGAACGGGAGGGCTCCTACAATGAGCAGTTCTTC. It is translated as CASSNEREGSYNEQFF.

A single count supports this clone. This chain connects TRBV2 to TRBJ2-1; 7 nucleotides match TRBD1. The CDR3 runs to 18 residues. CDR1 is SNHLY and CDR2 is FYNNEI in the germline V gene. Losses at the gene ends were 4 bases for V and 0 bases for J; bases not matched to a gene: 12. CDR3: CASSVDRAQPSSYNEQFF. The CDR3 nucleotides read TGTGCCAGCAGTGTCGACAGGGCTCAGCCAAGCTCCTACAATGAGCAGTTCTTC.

The chain is built from TRBV6-6 and TRBJ1-5, with 8 bases that match TRBD1. Germline CDR1 reads MNHNY; CDR2 reads SVGAGI (reference sequence). This CDR3 is 16 amino acids long. J lost 0 bases, V lost 7 bases, and 8 bases had no gene match. This chain's CDR3 is CASIPRGPNSNQPQHF. DNA of the CDR3: TGTGCCAGCATCCCCAGGGGGCCCAATAGCAATCAGCCCCAGCATTTT.

The chain's CDR3 is CASRETGEQYF. The CDR3 DNA sequence: TGTGCCAGCAGGGAGACTGGGGAGCAGTACTTC. The V and J genes are TRBV2 and TRBJ2-7; no firm D call. CDR1 is SNHLY and CDR2 is FYNNEI in the germline V gene. V dropped 6 bases and J dropped 7 bases, with 10 bases sitting between them. The CDR3 has 11 amino acids.